This T cell receptor beta chain was identified during a study of graft-versus-host responses after intestinal transplantation (TCRdb year 2021). Turning to the overall study: The transplants that recipients got were multivisceral, liver-intestinal, or isolated intestinal. Anti-thymocyte globulin induction was given to all recipients, followed by maintenance tacrolimus and steroids for around three years. Bulk TCR-beta CDR3 sequencing was used to track graft-versus-host and host-versus-graft alloreactive T cell clones in the graft, circulation and bone marrow after intestinal transplantation. To identify alloreactive clones, pre-transplant mixed lymphocyte reaction products were sequenced and compared with unstimulated pre-transplant donor and recipient T cells. Of the roughly 23 intestinal transplant recipients enrolled in the cohort, one of whom was a retransplant, a few patients without pretransplant specimens were excluded. Donor T cell macrochimerism was defined as a peak of at least 4% donor T cells among recipient peripheral blood mononuclear cells. Rather than going through the commercial service, samples from a few later patients were sequenced in-house on an Illumina MiSeq and processed with MiXCR.

The library was produced with the immunoSEQ multiplex PCR assay. In most patients, genomic DNA was isolated using the Qiagen DNeasy Blood and Tissue Kit and sent frozen to Adaptive Biotechnologies for TCR sequencing. For most patients, genomic DNA was subjected to high-throughput TCR-beta CDR3 sequencing by Adaptive Biotechnologies. The study's own analysis went as follows. TCR sequencing data were retrieved from Adaptive's ImmunoSEQ software for 18 patients, whereas a few other patients were processed with MiXCR and VDJtools. To correct CD4 versus CD8 sorting errors, any sequence found in both subsets at a frequency ratio below 5:1 was removed. CDR3 nucleotide sequences shared between donor and recipient were removed because the origin of such sequences could not be assigned. At least 2-fold expansion over unstimulated cells and a minimum CFSE-low frequency of 0.002% (template counts) or 0.001% (read counts) were required for clones to be classified as alloreactive. A clone was considered mappable if detected in the sequenced pre-transplant spleen, lymph node, or MLR CFSE-low populations of the donor or recipient. Cumulative frequency of alloreactive clones was calculated as a percentage of all sequences weighted by copy number. Imported from immuneACCESS, the table was reduced by TCRdb to in-frame sequences with V and J called. These copies leave out some clones; in studies compared against another copy, an unresolved V gene accounts for under half, and the cause of the remainder is not known. That table furnishes V, J and clone size, whereas the DNA furnished D and trimming. The sample table contains 50,000 to 75,000 clones; only one count was recorded for almost 95% of them. The ten biggest clones cover roughly 0.4% of the sample.

The paper as a whole reports these results and caveats: Early after transplant, peak levels of circulating GvH clones were associated with declines in HvG clones. GvH clones turned up in recipient bone marrow, with some appearing earlier in ileal mucosa or blood, a pattern consistent with an intestinal mucosal origin. The conclusions were limited by the relatively low number and heterogeneity of the intestinal transplant patients. Patients with donor T cell macrochimerism had high GvH to HvG T cell clonal ratios in their allografts.

Trimming takes 4 bases off V and 4 bases off J; junction bases not matched to a gene: 3. For CDR1 and CDR2, the germline V gene lists MGHRA and YSYEKL. The CDR3 starts with the cysteine, ends with the phenylalanine, and has 14 residues. Only the CDR3 portion is preserved as DNA: 42 bases, with reading frame beginning at the first base. The sample's time point label, decoded: cells obtained before transplantation from donor or recipient. CD3+CD4+ and CD3+CD8+ populations were FACS-sorted from unstimulated pre-transplant donor and recipient cells taken from spleen or lymph nodes. As regards this clone: Its cognate antigen has yet to be identified. No per-base quality is available; no much larger clone lies one base away.

Sequences were derived from unstimulated CD4+ T cells sorted from spleen or lymph node cells, sampled before transplant. This chain is built from TRBV4-1 and TRBJ2-3, and 9 bases in between align with TRBD1. The receptor's source is a human donor who was the organ donor for an intestinal transplant. The DNA sequence is TGCGCCAGCAGCCCTACAGGGGGCGCAGATACGCAGTATTTT. The translation is CASSPTGGADTQYF.